A single sample gave rise to the 6 T cell receptor beta chains below, sequenced in a study of shared clonotypes between healthy human individuals. Some clones are missing from TCRdb's copy, which holds only in-frame ones; the method was immunoSEQ multiplex PCR. The repertoire has about 2.1 million clones, under 95% of them found once; the top ten carry over 1.5%. Naive CD8 isolation took CD45RO-negative cells positively selected for CCR7 and excluded terminally differentiated effector memory CD45RA+ cells. Sequences were obtained from naive CD8+ T cells from PBMCs. The receptors come from a man aged 18-30 years in good health. Some clones in this sample may be carry-over from other donors' samples.

The chain couples TRBV7-7 to TRBJ2-7, with a possible D match to TRBD2 (6 bases). The CDR3 covers 15 residues. The germline CDR1 and CDR2 sequences are SSHAT and FNYEAQ (reference sequence). V was shortened by 0 bases and J by 2 bases, with 11 bases between the two germline ends. CDR3 in DNA: TGTGCCAGCAGCTTAGCGGAGGGTAGGGCCTACGAGCAGTACTTC. This gives the protein CASSLAEGRAYEQYF.

The V gene is TRBV11-2, the J gene TRBJ2-5; 7 bases fit TRBD2. Germline values: CDR1 SGHAT, CDR2 FQNNGV. CDR3 length: 16 residues. J gave up 4 bases and V 5 bases, and 13 bases lay outside the gene matches. The CDR3 coding sequence is TGTGCCAGCAGCCTAACCCGGGCTAGCGGTTCAGAGACCCAGTACTTC. Translated, it gives CASSLTRASGSETQYF.

The chain recombines TRBV28 with TRBJ2-2, with D possibly matching TRBD2 (5 bases). The germline gives CDR1 MDHEN, CDR2 SYDVKM. Trimming pared 6 bases from V and 1 base from J, leaving 9 bases between. The CDR3 consists of 14 residues. The CDR3 DNA sequence: TGTGCCAGCAGCGGACTCAGGAACACCGGGGAGCTGTTTTTT. Translating it yields CASSGLRNTGELFF.

The J gene is TRBJ2-5, the V gene TRBV30; 11 positions match TRBD1. Looked up from germline, CDR1 is GTSNPN and CDR2 is SVGIG (reference sequence). This CDR3 spans 19 amino acids. Unmatched junction bases numbered 19, after V lost 3 bases and J lost 4 bases. CDR3 protein: CAWRGTGGTGGGPGETQYF. The DNA for the CDR3 is TGTGCCTGGAGGGGGACAGGGGGGACGGGAGGTGGCCCCGGAGAGACCCAGTACTTC.

This clone appeared a few times. The CDR3 bases are TGTGCCAGTAGTATAGATGGGGGCATCACCTACGAGCAGTACTTC. It encodes CASSIDGGITYEQYF. The chain links TRBV19 to TRBJ2-7; D is perhaps TRBD1 (6 bases). The germline V gene encodes CDR1 LNHDA and CDR2 SQIVND (reference sequence). CDR3 length equals 15 residues. Trimming stripped 0 bases from V and 2 bases from J, with 11 bases between.

This clone was seen a few times. The chain carries TRBV30 and TRBJ1-1; perhaps TRBD1 as D (5 bases). Trimming pared 4 bases from V and 3 bases from J, leaving 6 bases between. The germline CDR1 and CDR2 sequences are GTSNPN and SVGIG (reference sequence). The CDR3 loop spans 11 amino acids. CDR3 nucleotide sequence: TGTGCCTGGAAGGGGTACACTGAAGCTTTCTTT. Translation gives CAWKGYTEAFF.